Presented here are 27 T cell receptor beta chains from one specimen sequenced in a study of shared clonotypes between healthy human individuals. Measured with immunoSEQ multiplex PCR; TCRdb has only the in-frame clones, and not every one. Counted here are some 1,100,000 clones, 75% to 80% occurring once; the ten biggest clones make up roughly 0.56%. Sequenced material: memory CD4+ T cells from PBMCs. Subset denoted: CD45RA-negative fraction. These receptor sequences come from a young man in good health. Some clones in this sample may be carry-over from other donors' samples.

This clone was seen once. The chain has TRBV18 and TRBJ1-3; 11 bases line up with TRBD1. This CDR3 spans 17 amino acids. CDR1 is KGHSH and CDR2 is LQKENI in the germline V gene. Trimming cost V 3 bases and J 4 bases; bases outside gene matches: 8. Written as DNA, the CDR3 is TGTGCCAGCTCACCCCTCCGGACAGGGGGCTTCGGAAACACCATATATTTT. Translated, it gives CASSPLRTGGFGNTIYF. The complete variable domain, with remaining parts taken from reference TRBV18 and TRBJ1-3, reads NAGVMQNPRHLVRRRGQEARLRCSPMKGHSHVYWYRQLPEEGLKFMVYLQKENIIDESGMPKERFSAEFPKEGPSILRIQQVVRGDSAAYFCASSPLRTGGFGNTIYFGEGSWLTVV.

The genes are TRBV9 and TRBJ2-5; TRBD1 agrees at 9 bases. The CDR3 has 15 amino acids. V dropped 2 bases and J dropped 2; count of bases not matched to a gene: 4. Germline loops: CDR1 SGDLS, CDR2 YYNGEE. The CDR3 DNA is TGTGCCAGCAGCGTCGGACAGGGGAGGCAAGAGACCCAGTACTTC. It translates to CASSVGQGRQETQYF. Drawing the rest from reference TRBV9 and TRBJ2-5, the complete variable domain is DSGVTQTPKHLITATGQRVTLRCSPRSGDLSVYWYQQSLDQGLQFLIQYYNGEERAKGNILERFSAQQFPDLHSELNLSSLELGDSALYFCASSVGQGRQETQYFGPGTRLLVL.

The chain carries TRBV14 and TRBJ2-3; D is ambiguous. CDR3 length: 13 amino acids. CDR1 and CDR2 from the germline V gene are SGHDN and FVKESK. Trimming shortened V by 4 bases and J by 6 bases, and 11 bases separated the two germline ends. This CDR3 is CASSPRVVDTQYF. As DNA, the CDR3 is TGTGCCAGCAGCCCCCGTGTTGTCGATACGCAGTATTTT.

The chain employs TRBV4-2 and TRBJ1-5; D gene uncertain. The CDR3 length is 18 residues. Between the trimmed V and J ends, which lost 1 base and 0 bases, there was a span of 16 bases. Germline V gene data show CDR1 as LGHNA and CDR2 as YNFKEQ. CDR3 region: CASSQGRKRGDSNQPQHF. CDR3 coding DNA: TGTGCCAGCAGCCAAGGGAGGAAACGAGGAGATAGCAATCAGCCCCAGCATTTT.

CDR3 nucleotide sequence: TGTGCCTGGGGCCCCCGACTATTTGGCTACACCTTC. Amino acids: CAWGPRLFGYTF. The chain uses TRBV30 and TRBJ1-2; no firm D call. This CDR3 comprises 12 residues. V gave up 5 bases and J gave up 7 bases, with 14 bases separating them. The V gene's germline CDR1 is GTSNPN and CDR2 SVGIG (reference sequence).

The chain has TRBV5-6 and TRBJ1-2, with D perhaps matching TRBD1 (5 bases). CDR3 length equals 12 residues. Between the trimmed V and J ends, which lost 8 bases and 3 bases, there was a span of 11 bases. Germline V gives CDR1 SGHDT, CDR2 YYEEEE. CDR3 sequence (DNA): TGTGCCAGTCAGGTGGGGGACTATGGCTACACCTTC. It encodes CASQVGDYGYTF.

V gene TRBV28 combines with J gene TRBJ2-2, with 7 bases identical to TRBD2. Germline CDR1 reads MDHEN; CDR2 reads SYDVKM. The V and J ends lost 4 bases and 7 bases, in that order; junction bases with no gene match: 9. The CDR3 totals 15 residues. The CDR3 sequence: CASSSPGRAYGELFF. In nucleotides, the CDR3 is TGTGCCAGCAGTTCTCCGGGGAGGGCCTACGGGGAGCTGTTTTTT.

This clone was seen just once. V and J are TRBV11-2 and TRBJ2-1; 12 bases map to TRBD1. J lost 9 bases, V lost 3 bases, and 3 bases had no gene match. The CDR3 contains 14 residues. Germline V gene lookup returns CDR1 SGHAT and CDR2 FQNNGV. CDR3 region: CASSFRDRGREQFF. Written as DNA, the CDR3 is TGTGCCAGCAGCTTCAGGGACAGGGGGCGTGAGCAGTTCTTC.

The V and J genes are TRBV29-1 and TRBJ2-5, with D possibly TRBD2 on 5 matching bases. The CDR3 extends over 15 amino acids. Germline CDR1 is SQVTM and CDR2 is ANQGSEA. Trimming removed 4 bases from V and 3 bases from J, with 18 bases in between. CDR3 nucleotide sequence: TGCAGCGTTGTCCCCCCGGGAAGGTTTAAAGAGACCCAGTACTTC. Its protein is CSVVPPGRFKETQYF.

J is TRBJ2-3 and V is TRBV5-1, with D unclear. The CDR3 length is 15 residues. V was pared by 0 bases and J by 0 bases, with 8 bases between. Germline V CDR1 and CDR2: SGHRS, YFSETQ. Here the CDR3 DNA reads TGCGCCAGCAGCTTGGAGGCAGAAAGCACAGATACGCAGTATTTT. Protein sequence: CASSLEAESTDTQYF.

CDR3 in DNA: TGTGCCAGCAGTTGGCGGGGGCTTTGGGCGGGGGTTAGCTACGAGCAGTACTTC. Translating it yields CASSWRGLWAGVSYEQYF. The chain combines TRBV27 with TRBJ2-7, with a possible D match to TRBD2 (7 bases). The CDR3 loop spans 18 amino acids. V was clipped by 4 bases and J by 3 bases, with 25 bases between them. Germline CDR1 MNHEY, CDR2 SMNVEV (reference sequence).

This rearrangement joins TRBV27 to TRBJ2-1; tentatively, D is TRBD1 (5 bases). Germline V lookup: CDR1 MNHEY, CDR2 SMNVEV (reference sequence). The CDR3 has 13 residues. Trimming removed 8 bases at V and 0 bases at J, with 8 bases between. The CDR3 region is CASRQGSYNEQFF. In DNA form, the CDR3 reads TGTGCCAGCCGGCAGGGCTCCTACAATGAGCAGTTCTTC.

V usage is TRBV9 and J usage is TRBJ1-1; 7 bases match TRBD1. Per germline, CDR1 SGDLS and CDR2 YYNGEE. V gave up 0 bases and J gave up 4 bases; unmatched junction bases: 6. The CDR3 has 15 residues. The CDR3, as DNA: TGTGCCAGCAGCGTAGGACAGGGAAGAGGCACTGAAGCTTTCTTT. The encoded protein is CASSVGQGRGTEAFF.

The chain is built from TRBV5-1 and TRBJ1-2; TRBD1 matches 10 bases. This CDR3 spans 16 amino acids. V was clipped by 0 bases and J by 6 bases; unmatched bases: 8. CDR1 SGHRS and CDR2 YFSETQ come from the germline V gene. The chain's CDR3 is CASSLEAPTGGNGYTF. The CDR3 DNA follows: TGCGCCAGCAGCTTGGAGGCCCCGACAGGGGGCAATGGCTACACCTTC. Together with reference TRBV5-1 and TRBJ1-2, the CDR3 gives the full variable domain: KAGVTQTPRYLIKTRGQQVTLSCSPISGHRSVSWYQQTPGQGLQFLFEYFSETQRNKGNFPGRFSGRQFSNSRSEMNVSTLELGDSALYLCASSLEAPTGGNGYTFGSGTRLTVV.

The rearrangement uses TRBV4-1 and TRBJ1-5; D is unresolved. CDR3 length: 15 amino acids. The V gene's germline CDR1 is MGHRA and CDR2 YSYEKL. V was clipped by 0 bases and J by 9 bases, with 15 bases between them. In DNA, the CDR3 is TGCGCCAGCAGCCAAGATCTTAAGGGCGTGAGGCCCCAGCATTTT. Its translation is CASSQDLKGVRPQHF.

The V gene is TRBV2, the J gene TRBJ2-7; perhaps TRBD2 as D (5 bases). Germline CDR1 SNHLY, CDR2 FYNNEI. This CDR3 has 14 amino acids. V was trimmed by 1 base and J by 2 bases, leaving 9 bases between them. The CDR3 spells CASSEGLAPYEQYF. Here the CDR3 DNA reads TGTGCCAGCAGTGAAGGCCTAGCCCCCTACGAGCAGTACTTC. Variable domain in full (rest from reference TRBV2 and TRBJ2-7): EPEVTQTPSHQVTQMGQEVILRCVPISNHLYFYWYRQILGQKVEFLVSFYNNEISEKSEIFDDQFSVERPDGSNFTLKIRSTKLEDSAMYFCASSEGLAPYEQYFGPGTRLTVT.

The DNA for the CDR3 is TGTGCCAGACTAAATTTAAGGGACTCCCCATCCTACAATGAGCAGTTCTTC. It encodes CARLNLRDSPSYNEQFF. The chain joins TRBV7-6 to TRBJ2-1, with a weak D call TRBD2 (6 bases). Looked up from germline, CDR1 is SGHVS and CDR2 is FNYEAQ. Trimming took 9 bases from V and 1 from J, leaving 22 bases between them. This CDR3 spans 17 amino acids.

The V gene is TRBV4-1, the J gene TRBJ1-4, with D hard to call. The CDR3 totals 16 residues. Trimming cost V 7 bases and J 2 bases, with 17 bases left between them. Germline CDR1 is MGHRA and CDR2 is YSYEKL. The CDR3: CASTPVRVGTNEKLFF. The DNA of the CDR3 is TGCGCCAGCACCCCTGTGAGGGTAGGGACTAATGAAAAACTGTTTTTT.

This clone has more than one count but fewer than ten. The chain has TRBV10-1 and TRBJ2-4, with D perhaps assigned TRBD1 or TRBD2 (5 bases each). Trimming cost V 2 bases and J 8 bases, with 13 bases left between them. The germline V gene encodes CDR1 WNHNN and CDR2 SYGVQD (reference sequence). The CDR3 is 14 residues long. Here the CDR3 DNA reads TGCGCCAGCAGTGAGCGGCCAGAGGGGCACATTCAGTACTTC. This gives the protein CASSERPEGHIQYF.

This chain joins TRBV15 and TRBJ1-1; D gene unclear. This CDR3 spans 18 amino acids. V was shortened by 5 bases and J by 0 bases, with 22 bases between the two germline ends. In germline, CDR1 is LNHNV, CDR2 YYDKDF (reference sequence). The chain's CDR3 is CATSVDKTERSMNTEAFF. The DNA for the CDR3 is TGTGCCACCAGCGTCGATAAAACTGAACGGAGCATGAACACTGAAGCTTTCTTT.

The chain couples TRBV2 to TRBJ2-7, with D tentatively TRBD2 (5 bases). The CDR3 runs to 16 residues. Germline CDR1 and CDR2: SNHLY and FYNNEI. V lost 3 bases, J lost 1 base, and 16 bases lay in between. The CDR3 DNA reads as TGTGCCAGCAGTGATTCTAGCTGGAGGCGGTCCTACGAGCAGTACTTC. As protein: CASSDSSWRRSYEQYF.

The chain joins TRBV7-3 to TRBJ2-2; no reliable D call. The CDR3 spans 16 residues. CDR1 is SGHTA and CDR2 is FQGTGA in the germline V gene. The V gene lost 3 bases and the J gene lost 1 base, with 12 bases spanning the gap. The chain's CDR3 is CASSFLPVQNTGELFF. In DNA form, the CDR3 reads TGTGCCAGCAGCTTTTTGCCCGTACAGAACACCGGGGAGCTGTTTTTT.

DNA for the CDR3: TGTGCCAGCATCCCCGGGACTCCTCGGTCCTACGAGCAGTACTTC. This encodes CASIPGTPRSYEQYF. The chain is built from TRBV28 and TRBJ2-7, with D possibly matching TRBD2 (6 bases). Germline V CDR1 and CDR2: MDHEN, SYDVKM. V was cut by 7 bases and J by 1 base, with 17 bases left in between. CDR3 length equals 15 residues.

On this clone itself: A much bigger clone sits one base away, suggesting this may be a read error. J is TRBJ1-2 and V is TRBV2, with D possibly being TRBD1 (5 bases). With 6 bases removed from V and 0 bases from J, the gap between germline ends came to 8 bases. The germline gives CDR1 SNHLY, CDR2 FYNNEI. The CDR3 length is 13 residues. In DNA form, the CDR3 reads TGTGCCAGCAGGACAGATGCTAACTATGGCTACACCTTC. Residues: CASRTDANYGYTF.

V usage is TRBV18 and J usage is TRBJ2-5; TRBD1 might be the D (5 bases). V lost 0 bases to trimming and J lost 4 bases, with 9 bases between them. This CDR3 has 14 residues. Per germline, CDR1 KGHSH and CDR2 LQKENI. CDR3 sequence reads: CASSPPPGSETQYF. Here the CDR3 DNA reads TGTGCCAGCTCACCACCTCCAGGGTCAGAGACCCAGTACTTC.

The chain combines TRBV7-2 with TRBJ2-3, with unresolved D. V was trimmed by 2 bases and J by 5 bases, leaving 8 bases between them. Germline V CDR1 and CDR2: SGHTA, FQGNSA. The CDR3 runs to 13 residues. CDR3 bases: TGTGCCAGCAGCTTAACGCGGCGAGATACGCAGTATTTT. This codes for CASSLTRRDTQYF.

V gene TRBV18 combines with J gene TRBJ2-3; TRBD1 matches at 8 bases. The CDR3 is made up of 16 amino acids. The J segment lost 4 bases and the V segment lost 3 bases, leaving 9 bases of the junction unmatched. The germline gives CDR1 KGHSH, CDR2 LQKENI. The CDR3 is CASSPSGTGPSDTQYF. The CDR3 region has the DNA TGTGCCAGCTCACCGTCCGGGACAGGCCCTTCAGATACGCAGTATTTT.